This TCR beta chain originates from a study of blood T cells in healthy people across ages. Findings and limits, study-wide: Across the age range, TCR beta diversity per million T cells fell in a roughly linear way.

As regards this clonotype: Its antigen is as yet unknown.

The use of a sample-barcoded 5' primer and a J-beta primer mix characterized a second PCR of about 7 to 12 cycles. Every sample produced at least 3 million CDR3-containing paired-end reads. TCRdb called the 5' RACE reads again in MiXCR, with one record for every CDR3 protein. The table has hundreds of thousands of distinct CDR3 sequences, just over 55% seen once. There are 14 residues in the CDR3. V lost 3 bases to trimming and J lost 11 bases; unmatched junction nucleotides: 13. From germline, CDR1 is DFQATT and CDR2 SNEGSKA (reference sequence). The draw of peripheral blood yielded about 10 milliliters from each donor.

Sequencing was performed on blood. This chain joins TRBV20-1 and TRBJ2-5, with TRBD2 matching over 9 bases. The receptor comes from a man between 40 and 49 years old in good health. Here the CDR3 DNA reads TGCAGTGCTAGTTTAGCGGGAGCCCGAGTTGAGCAGTACTTC. This codes for CSASLAGARVEQYF.